This T cell receptor (beta chain) appears in the sequencing data of a study of blood T cell repertoires in COVID-19. Study-level information: Both acute and convalescent COVID-19 samples were obtained from the United States, Italy and Spain.

Trimming removed 3 bases at V and 4 bases at J, with 8 bases between. CDR1 is SGHDT and CDR2 is YYEEEE in the germline V gene. This CDR3 spans 13 amino acids. Sequenced by immunoSEQ multiplex PCR; TCRdb stores in-frame clones only, minus some. The profile shows some 62,000 clones, 65% to 80% of them singletons. The chain joins TRBV5-6 to TRBJ1-3; D is unclear. Material: peripheral blood. The TCR comes from a woman aged 80 or over with active or convalescent COVID-19. The CDR3 bases are TGTGCCAGCAGCTCCTACAGCGGAAACACCATATATTTT. Its protein product is CASSSYSGNTIYF. The full variable domain, with the rest looked up from reference TRBV5-6 and TRBJ1-3, is DAGVTQSPTHLIKTRGQQVTLRCSPKSGHDTVSWYQQALGQGPQFIFQYYEEEERQRGNFPDRFSGHQFPNYSSELNVNALLLGDSALYLCASSSYSGNTIYFGEGSWLTVV.